The source of this T cell receptor (beta chain) is a study of T cells in Graves' hyperthyroidism and ophthalmopathy. Whole-study findings and limits: Most expanded thyroid clonotypes above 0.001 recurred in blood.

This CDR3 region has 16 residues. Germline V gene data show CDR1 as SGDLS and CDR2 as YYNGEE. Germline trimming cut 3 bases from V and 2 bases from J; bases unmatched to any gene: 8. Of note for this clonotype: Its antigen is as yet unknown.

PBMCs stemmed from 8.5 to 10 ml fresh peripheral blood. From RNA transcripts, TCR beta CDR3 regions were amplified. TCR CDR3 regions were first amplified by RT-PCR with HTBI primers. TCRdb used MiXCR to reprocess the multiplex PCR reads, holding one entry per CDR3 protein. The top ten clones hold about 29% of a sample with some 500,000 distinct CDR3 sequences, roughly 15% of them seen once. The sequence derives from a woman aged 25 to 39 with Graves' ophthalmopathy. Material for sequencing was blood. The V gene is TRBV9, the J gene TRBJ2-7; 10 nucleotides align to TRBD2. Here the CDR3 reads CASSAGGAGGPYEQYF. DNA of the CDR3: TGTGCCAGCAGCGCCGGAGGAGCGGGAGGGCCCTACGAGCAGTACTTC. The complete variable domain, with remaining parts taken from reference TRBV9 and TRBJ2-7, reads DSGVTQTPKHLITATGQRVTLRCSPRSGDLSVYWYQQSLDQGLQFLIQYYNGEERAKGNILERFSAQQFPDLHSELNLSSLELGDSALYFCASSAGGAGGPYEQYFGPGTRLTVT.